This entry lists 18 T cell receptor beta chains sequenced from one sample in a study of cytomegalovirus exposure and HLA in healthy donors. A multiplex PCR was run with 60 Vbeta primers and 13 Jbeta primers. Produced via immunoSEQ multiplex PCR; TCRdb's table is partial and in-frame only. Of about 150,000 clones listed, 80% are singletons. Source material: PBMCs. These receptors all stem from a man aged 25 to 40 in good health and CMV-seronegative.

Only one count was recorded for this clone. The chain carries TRBV6-1 and TRBJ2-7; 7 nucleotides line up with TRBD2. The CDR3 contains 15 residues. Unmatched junction bases numbered 6, after V lost 1 base and J lost 3 bases. The germline V gene has CDR1 MNHNS and CDR2 SASEGT. The CDR3 loop reads CASSEELALVYEQYF. CDR3 DNA sequence: TGTGCCAGCAGTGAAGAACTAGCGTTGGTCTACGAGCAGTACTTC.

This clone was detected only a few times. V usage is TRBV5-1 and J usage is TRBJ1-2; TRBD1 might be the D (6 bases). The CDR3 contains 14 residues. The V end lost 3 bases, the J end lost 3 bases, and 12 bases lay between the germline ends. CDR1 and CDR2 from the germline V gene are SGHRS and YFSETQ. The CDR3 DNA sequence: TGCGCCAGCAGCTCCGGACAGAGGGACTATGGCTACACCTTC. It codes for CASSSGQRDYGYTF.

A few counts support this clone. The rearrangement uses TRBV6-1 and TRBJ1-4; maybe TRBD1 (5 bases). V lost 2 bases to trimming and J lost 0 bases, with 7 bases between them. The CDR3 is 15 residues long. Looked up from germline, CDR1 is MNHNS and CDR2 is SASEGT. The CDR3 DNA follows: TGTGCCAGCAGTGAACAGACAGCAACTAATGAAAAACTGTTTTTT. Translation gives CASSEQTATNEKLFF.

The genes are TRBV5-1 and TRBJ2-7; 9 bases align to TRBD1. Germline V gene sequence: CDR1 SGHRS, CDR2 YFSETQ. J was trimmed by 0 bases and V by 4 bases; bases with no gene match: 8. The CDR3 consists of 16 residues. The DNA of the CDR3 is TGCGCCAGCAGCATTGGGGGACAGGGAAACTCCTACGAGCAGTACTTC. Encoded protein: CASSIGGQGNSYEQYF.

The rearrangement links TRBV14 to TRBJ2-7; TRBD1 matches at 7 bases. Germline V gene sequence: CDR1 SGHDN, CDR2 FVKESK. The CDR3 has 14 amino acids. V was pared by 4 bases and J by 10 bases, with 13 bases of the junction left unmatched. DNA for the CDR3: TGTGCCAGCAGCCGAGGGGGCGCCGGCCGTCCTCAGTACTTC. This encodes CASSRGGAGRPQYF.

The chain is built from TRBV11-3 and TRBJ2-7; tentative D call: TRBD1 (6 bases). Trimming left V 5 bases short and J 5 bases short, with 10 bases between. This CDR3 spans 12 amino acids. CDR1 is SGHNT and CDR2 is YENEEA in the germline V gene. The CDR3 protein is CASSRGFHEQYF. CDR3 nucleotide sequence: TGTGCCAGCAGCAGGGGGTTCCACGAGCAGTACTTC. The full variable domain, in which reference TRBV11-3 and TRBJ2-7 provide the parts outside the CDR3, is EAGVVQSPRYKIIEKKQPVAFWCNPISGHNTLYWYLQNLGQGPELLIRYENEEAVDDSQLPKDRFSAERLKGVDSTLKIQPAELGDSAVYLCASSRGFHEQYFGPGTRLTVT.

The chain joins TRBV7-2 to TRBJ1-2, with 9 bases lining up with TRBD1. V lost 5 bases, J lost 3 bases, and 10 bases stayed unmatched. Germline V gene lookup returns CDR1 SGHTA and CDR2 FQGNSA. The CDR3 length is 16 residues. DNA for the CDR3: TGTGCCAGCAGCACTTACCTGACAGGGGGTGACTATGGCTACACCTTC. Residues: CASSTYLTGGDYGYTF. The full variable domain, its missing parts supplied by reference TRBV7-2 and TRBJ1-2, is GAGVSQSPSNKVTEKGKDVELRCDPISGHTALYWYRQSLGQGLEFLIYFQGNSAPDKSGLPSDRFSAERTGGSVSTLTIQRTQQEDSAVYLCASSTYLTGGDYGYTFGSGTRLTVV.

V is TRBV30 and J is TRBJ2-7; no firm D call. V lost 1 base and J 6 bases, leaving 10 bases between the germline ends. The CDR3 spans 12 residues. Germline-derived CDR1 and CDR2 are GTSNPN and SVGIG (reference sequence). CDR3 coding DNA: TGTGCCTGGAGTGGGTTAGTATTCGAGCAGTACTTC. Its protein product is CAWSGLVFEQYF.

This chain links TRBV5-4 with TRBJ2-5; TRBD2 aligns across 9 bases. TRBJ2-7 explains the end of the DNA better; the J call may be wrong. This CDR3 region has 15 residues. The germline V gene encodes CDR1 SGHNT and CDR2 YYREEE (reference sequence). As DNA, the CDR3 is TGTGCCAGCAGCGCGGAGGGCGGGAGGGCCTACGAGCAGTACTTC. As protein: CASSAEGGRAYEQYF.

The chain uses TRBV19 and TRBJ2-7; perhaps TRBD2 as D (5 bases). The CDR3 runs 13 residues. V dropped 5 bases and J dropped 3 bases, with 11 bases sitting between them. The germline V gene encodes CDR1 LNHDA and CDR2 SQIVND (reference sequence). Here the CDR3 reads CASSLGLNYEQYF. CDR3 nucleotides: TGTGCCAGTAGTCTTGGACTGAACTACGAGCAGTACTTC.

A single count supports this clone. The rearrangement links TRBV4-1 to TRBJ2-5; maybe TRBD1 (6 bases). Trimming took off 0 bases at V and 5 bases at J, with 13 bases between the two ends. The CDR3 totals 15 residues. Germline V CDR1 and CDR2: MGHRA, YSYEKL. CDR3 protein: CASSQEQAQGETQYF. As DNA, the CDR3 is TGCGCCAGCAGCCAAGAACAGGCCCAGGGGGAGACCCAGTACTTC.

The chain links TRBV9 to TRBJ2-1, with 7 positions matching TRBD2. J gave up 3 bases and V 5 bases, and 17 bases lay outside the gene matches. The germline gives CDR1 SGDLS, CDR2 YYNGEE. The CDR3 is 18 residues long. CDR3 DNA: TGTGCCAGCAGAACGGCAGGGCCTGCGGGAGTAAGCTACAATGAGCAGTTCTTC. It is translated as CASRTAGPAGVSYNEQFF.

This chain connects TRBV28 to TRBJ1-5; weak D call: TRBD1 (5 bases). The CDR3 is made up of 15 amino acids. Germline V gene lookup returns CDR1 MDHEN and CDR2 SYDVKM. V was cut by 4 bases and J by 0 bases, with 10 bases left in between. CDR3: CASSSPGPSNQPQHF. CDR3 bases: TGTGCCAGCAGTTCCCCAGGGCCTAGCAATCAGCCCCAGCATTTT.

V usage is TRBV7-9 and J usage is TRBJ2-4; D possibly corresponds to TRBD2 (6 bases). CDR1 and CDR2 (germline): SEHNR, FQNEAQ (reference sequence). The CDR3 contains 14 residues. V was pared by 3 bases and J by 7 bases, with 13 bases between. The CDR3 protein is CASSFSGGRNIQYF. The DNA of the CDR3 is TGTGCCAGCAGCTTCTCTGGAGGGAGGAACATTCAGTACTTC. Complete variable domain (other parts from reference TRBV7-9 and TRBJ2-4): DTGVSQNPRHKITKRGQNVTFRCDPISEHNRLYWYRQTLGQGPEFLTYFQNEAQLEKSRLLSDRFSAERPKGSFSTLEIQRTEQGDSAMYLCASSFSGGRNIQYFGAGTRLSVL.

Here the CDR3 reads CASRRAGAGPRGTDTQYF. The CDR3 DNA sequence: TGTGCCAGCAGGAGGGCGGGAGCGGGGCCAAGAGGGACAGATACGCAGTATTTT. V and J are TRBV7-2 and TRBJ2-3, with 7 nucleotides matching TRBD2. Germline V gene lookup returns CDR1 SGHTA and CDR2 FQGNSA. V dropped 6 bases and J dropped 3; count of bases not matched to a gene: 18. CDR3 length equals 18 residues.

The rearrangement joins TRBV28 to TRBJ1-5; D is undetermined. The germline CDR1 and CDR2 sequences are MDHEN and SYDVKM. This CDR3 region has 14 residues. Between the trimmed V and J ends, which lost 2 bases and 6 bases, there was a span of 11 bases. The CDR3 nucleotides read TGTGCCAGCAGTTTAATGACGGCGGGTCAGCCCCAGCATTTT. Translating it yields CASSLMTAGQPQHF.

The chain uses TRBV5-1 and TRBJ1-2; the match to TRBD1 covers 8 bases. CDR1 is SGHRS and CDR2 is YFSETQ in the germline V gene. CDR3 length: 13 amino acids. J lost 3 bases, V lost 4 bases, and 2 bases had no gene match. CDR3 amino acids: CASSAQGDYGYTF. CDR3 DNA: TGCGCCAGCAGCGCACAGGGGGACTATGGCTACACCTTC. Drawing the rest from reference TRBV5-1 and TRBJ1-2, the complete variable domain is KAGVTQTPRYLIKTRGQQVTLSCSPISGHRSVSWYQQTPGQGLQFLFEYFSETQRNKGNFPGRFSGRQFSNSRSEMNVSTLELGDSALYLCASSAQGDYGYTFGSGTRLTVV.

V and J are TRBV30 and TRBJ2-7, with 7 bases matching TRBD2. Per the germline V gene, CDR1 is GTSNPN and CDR2 is SVGIG (reference sequence). Trimming removed 6 bases from V and 0 bases from J; junction bases left unmatched: 2. The CDR3 loop spans 12 amino acids. The CDR3 bases are TGTGCCTGCGGGAGGTCCTCCTACGAGCAGTACTTC. Amino acid sequence: CACGRSSYEQYF.